The clone carrying this T cell receptor (beta chain) was recorded a few times. TCRdb ran MiXCR on the 5' RACE reads and lists one entry per CDR3 protein. The table shows over 500,000 distinct CDR3 sequences, with 15% to 20% occurring only once. This sample is drawn from a study of T-cell memory formation after mild COVID-19. CDR1 KGHDR and CDR2 SFDVKD come from the germline V gene. The CDR3 is made up of 11 amino acids. V shed 8 bases, J shed 7 bases, and the junction held 3 bases outside the gene matches. The rearrangement joins TRBV24-1 to TRBJ1-1; TRBD1 agrees at 7 bases. Sequenced input: PBMCs or a T cell subset sorted from them (not recorded which). The TCR originated in an adult woman who had mild COVID-19 (a few samples of this study predate the infection). Cell type and time point are not known. CDR3 protein: CATKGGGEAFF. Written as DNA, the CDR3 is TGTGCCACCAAAGGGGGCGGTGAAGCTTTCTTT.